This is a list of T cell receptor beta chains from one sample in a study of response to subunit inactivated influenza vaccine. TCRdb independently ran MiXCR on the RT-PCR reads; one entry per CDR3 protein. The top ten clones hold about 10% of a sample with about 620,000 distinct CDR3 sequences, about 12% of them seen once. The sample here was PBMCs from blood, taken on the day of vaccination. These receptors were obtained from a man aged 45-65 years who received an inactivated influenza vaccine. Both conserved end residues are part of each CDR3. A D gene is named only where the DNA matches it firmly. The size entry is marked missing in some rows and otherwise reads once, few, many or a size class.

size: .; V: TRBV4-2; J: TRBJ1-1; D: .; CDR3: CASSHPQQLFTEAFF; DNA: TGTGCCAGCAGCCACCCTCAGCAATTGTTCACTGAAGCTTTCTTT
size: few; V: TRBV20-1; J: TRBJ2-7; D: TRBD2; CDR3: CSARDNSRTSGEQYF; DNA: TGCAGTGCTAGAGATAACTCCAGGACTAGCGGGGAGCAGTACTTC
size: many; V: TRBV27; J: TRBJ1-6; D: .; CDR3: CASSFTGNSPLHF; DNA: TGTGCCAGCAGTTTCACAGGGAATTCACCCCTCCACTTT
size: .; V: TRBV6-5; J: TRBJ2-1; D: .; CDR3: CASSYASDPYNEQFF; DNA: TGTGCCAGCAGTTACGCTAGCGACCCCTACAATGAGCAGTTCTTC
size: many; V: TRBV19; J: TRBJ2-2; D: TRBD2; CDR3: CASSLAGGPRTGELFF; DNA: TGTGCCAGTAGTCTAGCGGGAGGGCCTCGAACCGGGGAGCTGTTTTTT
size: many; V: TRBV6-1; J: TRBJ2-1; D: .; CDR3: CASSELGFWEQFF; DNA: TGTGCCAGCAGTGAGTTGGGGTTTTGGGAGCAGTTCTTC
size: few; V: TRBV4-1; J: TRBJ2-2; D: .; CDR3: CASSQVMDTGELFF; DNA: TGCGCCAGCAGCCAAGTTATGGACACCGGGGAGCTGTTTTTT
size: few; V: TRBV7-2; J: TRBJ2-5; D: TRBD2; CDR3: CASSLGPRTSGEETQYF; DNA: TGTGCCAGCAGCTTAGGACCGAGGACTAGCGGGGAAGAGACCCAGTACTTC
size: .; V: TRBV10-3; J: TRBJ1-1; D: TRBD1; CDR3: CAISEYRGRAFF; DNA: TGTGCCATCAGTGAGTACAGGGGGCGAGCTTTCTTT
size: many; V: TRBV10-2; J: TRBJ1-1; D: .; CDR3: CACGGYPEAFF; DNA: TGCGCCTGTGGGGGATATCCTGAAGCTTTCTTT
size: .; V: TRBV12-3/TRBV12-4; J: TRBJ1-2; D: .; CDR3: CASSRQGLSGYTF; DNA: TGTGCCAGCAGTCGGCAGGGGTTGTCTGGCTACACCTTC
size: few; V: TRBV20-1; J: TRBJ2-1; D: .; CDR3: CSAREGGTLGYNEQFF; DNA: TGCAGTGCTAGAGAGGGAGGCACCCTAGGCTACAATGAGCAGTTCTTC
size: .; V: TRBV27; J: TRBJ1-2; D: TRBD1; CDR3: CASSLSGGGLFYGYTF; DNA: TGTGCCAGCAGTTTATCTGGAGGGGGCCTATTCTATGGCTACACCTTC
size: many; V: TRBV7-9; J: TRBJ2-5; D: TRBD1; CDR3: CASSQPGQMETQYF; DNA: TGTGCCAGCAGCCAACCGGGACAGATGGAGACCCAGTACTTC
size: .; V: TRBV24-1; J: TRBJ2-2; D: .; CDR3: CATSDLPAKGGNTGELFF; DNA: TGTGCCACCAGTGACCTCCCTGCCAAAGGGGGAAACACCGGGGAGCTGTTTTTT
size: many; V: TRBV28; J: TRBJ2-1; D: TRBD1; CDR3: CASGLDRVAMDEQFF; DNA: TGTGCCAGCGGGCTAGACAGGGTGGCAATGGATGAGCAGTTCTTC
size: many; V: TRBV7-8; J: TRBJ2-3; D: .; CDR3: CASSLQLAGSDTQYF; DNA: TGTGCCAGCAGCTTACAACTAGCCGGGAGTGATACGCAGTATTTT
size: few; V: TRBV28; J: TRBJ1-2; D: TRBD1; CDR3: CASSLGQGTYTF; DNA: TGTGCCAGCAGTTTAGGACAGGGGACCTACACCTTC